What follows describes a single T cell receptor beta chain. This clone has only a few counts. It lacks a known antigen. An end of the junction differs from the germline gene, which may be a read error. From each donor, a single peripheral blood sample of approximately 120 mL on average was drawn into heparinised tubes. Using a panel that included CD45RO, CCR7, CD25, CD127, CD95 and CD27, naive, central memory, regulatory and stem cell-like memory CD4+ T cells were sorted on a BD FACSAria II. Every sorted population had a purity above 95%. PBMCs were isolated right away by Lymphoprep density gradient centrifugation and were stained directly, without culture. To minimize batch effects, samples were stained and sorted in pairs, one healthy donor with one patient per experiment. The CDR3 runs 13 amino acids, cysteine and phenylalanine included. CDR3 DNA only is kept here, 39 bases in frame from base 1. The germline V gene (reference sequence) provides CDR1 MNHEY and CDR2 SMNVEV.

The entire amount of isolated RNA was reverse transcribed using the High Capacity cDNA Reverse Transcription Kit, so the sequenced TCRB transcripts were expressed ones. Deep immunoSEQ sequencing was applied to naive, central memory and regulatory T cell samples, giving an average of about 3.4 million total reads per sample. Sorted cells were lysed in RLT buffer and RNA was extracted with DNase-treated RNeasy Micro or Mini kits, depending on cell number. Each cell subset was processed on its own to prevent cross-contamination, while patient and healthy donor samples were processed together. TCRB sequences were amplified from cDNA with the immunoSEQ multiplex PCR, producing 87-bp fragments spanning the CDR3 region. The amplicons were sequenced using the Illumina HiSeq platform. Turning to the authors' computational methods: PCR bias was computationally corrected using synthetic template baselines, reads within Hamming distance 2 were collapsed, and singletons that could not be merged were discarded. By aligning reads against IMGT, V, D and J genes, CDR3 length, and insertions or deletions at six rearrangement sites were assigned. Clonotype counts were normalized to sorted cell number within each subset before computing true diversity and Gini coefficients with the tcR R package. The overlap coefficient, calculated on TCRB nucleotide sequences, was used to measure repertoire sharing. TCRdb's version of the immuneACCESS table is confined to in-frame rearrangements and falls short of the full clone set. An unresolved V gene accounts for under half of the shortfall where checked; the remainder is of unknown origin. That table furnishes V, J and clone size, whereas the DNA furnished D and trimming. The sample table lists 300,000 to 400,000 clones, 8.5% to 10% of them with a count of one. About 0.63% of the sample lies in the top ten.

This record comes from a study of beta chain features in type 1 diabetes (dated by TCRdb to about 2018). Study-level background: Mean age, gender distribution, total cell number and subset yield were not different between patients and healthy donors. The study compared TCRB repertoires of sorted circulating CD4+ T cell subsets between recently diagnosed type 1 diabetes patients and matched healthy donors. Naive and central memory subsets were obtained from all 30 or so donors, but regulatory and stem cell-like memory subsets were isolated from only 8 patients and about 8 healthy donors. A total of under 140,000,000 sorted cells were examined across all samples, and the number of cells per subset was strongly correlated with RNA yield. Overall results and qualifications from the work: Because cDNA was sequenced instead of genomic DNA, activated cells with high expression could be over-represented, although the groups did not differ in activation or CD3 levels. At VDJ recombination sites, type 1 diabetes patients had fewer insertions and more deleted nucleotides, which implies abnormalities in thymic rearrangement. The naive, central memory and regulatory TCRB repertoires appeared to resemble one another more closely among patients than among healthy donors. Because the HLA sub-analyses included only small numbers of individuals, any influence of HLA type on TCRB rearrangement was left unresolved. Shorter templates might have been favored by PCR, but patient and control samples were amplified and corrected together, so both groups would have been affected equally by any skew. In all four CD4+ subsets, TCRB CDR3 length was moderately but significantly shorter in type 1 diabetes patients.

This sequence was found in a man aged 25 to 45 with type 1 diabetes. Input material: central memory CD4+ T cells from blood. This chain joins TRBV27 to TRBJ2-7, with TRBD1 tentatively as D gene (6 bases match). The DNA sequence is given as TGTGCCAGCTCCGGGACAACCTCCTACGAGCAATACTTC. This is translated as CASSGTTSYEQYF.